One sample yielded the 29 T cell receptor beta chains listed below, sequenced in a study of T cells in Graves' hyperthyroidism and ophthalmopathy. Amplified regions were TCR beta CDR3 sequences from RNA transcripts. The HTBI primer set served for first-round RT-PCR of the TCR CDR3. TCRdb used MiXCR to reprocess the multiplex PCR reads, holding one entry per CDR3 protein. The sample records about 840,000 distinct CDR3 sequences, 38% being singletons. The source material was blood. These TCRs come from a man younger than 35 with Graves' hyperthyroidism.

This clonotype appeared a few times. This chain uses TRBV10-3 with TRBJ2-6, with D unclear. CDR1 and CDR2 (germline): ENHRY, SYGVKD. The CDR3 loop spans 13 amino acids. V lost 10 bases and J 1 base, leaving 8 bases between the germline ends. The CDR3 DNA sequence: TGTGCCACCAGCCCTTCTGGGGCCAACGTCCTGACTTTC. It yields the protein CATSPSGANVLTF.

This chain connects TRBV20-1 to TRBJ1-5; weak D call: TRBD1 (5 bases). Between the trimmed V and J ends, which lost 2 bases and 2 bases, there was a span of 19 bases. Germline CDR1 reads DFQATT; CDR2 reads SNEGSKA (reference sequence). The CDR3 contains 17 residues. The CDR3 loop is CSARSLTEGGGNQPQHF. The CDR3 DNA is TGCAGTGCTAGATCTTTGACGGAGGGAGGGGGCAATCAGCCCCAGCATTTT.

Concerning this clonotype itself: The junction departs from the called germline gene at one end, perhaps through a read error. The chain recombines TRBV14 with TRBJ2-7, with D perhaps TRBD1 (5 bases). Germline V CDR1 and CDR2: SGHDN, FVKESK. There are 16 residues in the CDR3. The CDR3 is CASSQQDKTGSYEQYF. DNA of the CDR3: TGCGCCAGCAGCCAACAGGACAAAACGGGCTCCTACGAGCAGTACTTC.

CDR3 in DNA: TGTGCCAGCAGCCAATCGGGACAGGGGGCGAGTGGCTACACCTTC. Translating it yields CASSQSGQGASGYTF. The J gene is TRBJ1-2, the V gene TRBV3-1; TRBD1 agrees at 12 bases. The trim removed 2 bases at V and 7 bases at J, leaving 5 bases unmatched. CDR1 and CDR2 (germline): LGHDT, YNNKEL (reference sequence). This CDR3 is built from 15 residues.

This clonotype has just a few counts. The chain uses TRBV5-4 and TRBJ2-7, with TRBD2 matching 7 bases. V dropped 1 base and J dropped 6; count of bases not matched to a gene: 7. Germline CDR1 and CDR2: SGHNT and YYREEE (reference sequence). The CDR3 sequence is 14 residues long. The DNA for the CDR3 is TGTGCCAGCAGCTTGAAATCGGGGGGATCCGAGCAGTACTTC. It translates to CASSLKSGGSEQYF.

Details on this clonotype: One end of the junction is discordant with germline, which a read error may explain. This sequence joins TRBV5-1 and TRBJ2-7, with D perhaps TRBD1 (6 bases). Germline V gene data show CDR1 as SGHRS and CDR2 as YFSETQ. The CDR3 extends over 15 amino acids. In DNA form, the CDR3 reads TGCGCCAGCAGCTTGGATGTGGGGGCGGAATACGAGCTGTACTTC. It codes for CASSLDVGAEYELYF.

V usage is TRBV7-9 and J usage is TRBJ1-1; D perhaps matches TRBD1 (5 bases). V lost 7 bases and J 3 bases, leaving 15 bases between the germline ends. The CDR3 runs to 14 residues. Germline CDR1 SEHNR, CDR2 FQNEAQ (reference sequence). The CDR3 sequence is CASIRSGGHTEAFF. DNA of the CDR3: TGTGCCAGCATCCGAAGCGGGGGACACACTGAAGCTTTCTTT.

A few counts support this clonotype. The rearrangement joins TRBV12-3 or TRBV12-4 to TRBJ1-1, with unresolved D. V was shortened by 7 bases and J by 1 base, with 13 bases between the two germline ends. The CDR3 runs 14 residues. The CDR3 nucleotides are TGTGCCAGCATTCTCGGCCAGACGAACACTGAAGCTTTCTTT. Protein: CASILGQTNTEAFF.

The CDR3 is CASSASGRTNEKLFF. CDR3 sequence (DNA): TGTGCCAGCAGCGCATCAGGGAGAACTAATGAAAAACTGTTTTTT. This chain joins TRBV9 and TRBJ1-4, with D tentatively TRBD1 (5 bases). Trimming left V 3 bases short and J 1 base short, with 10 bases between. This CDR3 has 15 amino acids. The germline CDR1 and CDR2 sequences are SGDLS and YYNGEE.

This clonotype was recorded at least ten times. The V and J genes are TRBV7-3 and TRBJ1-1; possible D gene TRBD1, 6 bases. The V end lost 2 bases, the J end lost 0 bases, and 10 bases lay between the germline ends. This CDR3 has 15 amino acids. Germline V CDR1 and CDR2: SGHTA, FQGTGA. The CDR3 spells CASSLSRTVNTEAFF. For the CDR3, the DNA is TGTGCCAGCAGCTTATCCCGGACAGTGAACACTGAAGCTTTCTTT.

J is TRBJ2-5 and V is TRBV2; a possible D gene is TRBD2 (5 bases). Germline V gene lookup returns CDR1 SNHLY and CDR2 FYNNEI. V shed 8 bases and J shed 7 bases, with 5 bases lying between them. The CDR3 length is 9 residues. The CDR3 coding sequence is TGTGCCAGCGGAGGGACCCAGTACTTC. Translating gives CASGGTQYF.

This clonotype has ten or more counts. This chain uses TRBV11-1 with TRBJ1-1, with unresolved D. V was pared by 3 bases and J by 5 bases, with 13 bases between. The germline CDR1 and CDR2 sequences are SGHAT and FQDESV (reference sequence). This CDR3 contains 14 residues. The CDR3 DNA reads as TGTGCCAGCAGCTTCCTGACTATGGGGACTGAAGCTTTCTTT. Translated, it gives CASSFLTMGTEAFF.

V is TRBV7-9 and J is TRBJ1-3; D is uncertain. Trimming removed 1 base from V and 3 bases from J, with 13 bases in between. CDR3 length: 16 residues. CDR1 is SEHNR, CDR2 FQNEAQ, per germline (reference sequence). CDR3 sequence (DNA): TGTGCCAGCAGCTTAGGAACGGGGAGGAGTGGAAACACCATATATTTT. It is translated as CASSLGTGRSGNTIYF.

Remarks on this clonotype: The conserved phenylalanine or tryptophan normally closing the CDR3 is absent here, so this likely arose from a read error. CDR3 amino acids: CASSSAVASYEQYL. CDR3 in DNA: TGTGCCAGTAGTAGTGCGGTGGCCAGCTACGAGCAGTACTTA. The chain recombines TRBV19 with TRBJ2-7; D gene unclear. There are 14 residues in the CDR3. CDR1 and CDR2 (germline): LNHDA, SQIVND (reference sequence). V shed 4 bases and J shed 3 bases, with 13 bases lying between them.

Comments on this clonotype: Relative to the germline gene, one junction end is altered; a read error may explain this. The genes are TRBV25-1 and TRBJ2-2, with D unclear. The CDR3 is 9 residues long. Germline V gene lookup returns CDR1 MGHDK and CDR2 SYGVNS. This CDR3 is CTRSGELFF. CDR3 nucleotide sequence: TGTACCAGGAGCGGGGAGCTGTTTTTT.

This chain links TRBV5-1 with TRBJ1-6; tentatively, D is TRBD1 (5 bases). V lost 1 base and J 5 bases, leaving 13 bases between the germline ends. This CDR3 is 16 amino acids long. Looked up from germline, CDR1 is SGHRS and CDR2 is YFSETQ. The CDR3 sequence: CASSLRAGGDNSPLHF. The CDR3 nucleotides read TGCGCCAGCAGCTTGCGAGCAGGAGGGGATAATTCACCCCTCCACTTT. Looking up the rest from reference TRBV5-1 and TRBJ1-6 gives the full variable domain: KAGVTQTPRYLIKTRGQQVTLSCSPISGHRSVSWYQQTPGQGLQFLFEYFSETQRNKGNFPGRFSGRQFSNSRSEMNVSTLELGDSALYLCASSLRAGGDNSPLHFGNGTRLTVT.

This clonotype appeared many times. The V call is TRBV29-1, the J call TRBJ2-5; 7 bases agree with TRBD1. Germline lookup yields CDR1 SQVTM and CDR2 ANQGSEA. The V and J ends lost 8 bases and 4 bases, in that order; junction bases with no gene match: 10. This CDR3 has 13 residues. The CDR3 is CSTGTAGGETQYF. The CDR3 nucleotides read TGCAGCACCGGGACAGCAGGTGGAGAGACCCAGTACTTC.

This clonotype was picked up a small number of times. The CDR3 region is CASSYSDRNEQYF. The CDR3 DNA sequence: TGTGCCAGCAGTTACTCGGACAGGAACGAGCAGTACTTC. This chain links TRBV6-5 with TRBJ2-7; the match to TRBD1 covers 7 bases. V was clipped by 0 bases and J by 5 bases; unmatched bases: 1. Germline V lookup: CDR1 MNHEY, CDR2 SVGAGI. The CDR3 totals 13 residues.

This clonotype appeared many times. The V gene is TRBV10-2, the J gene TRBJ2-7; 7 bases fit TRBD1. V shed 6 bases and J 1 base; nucleotides not matched to a gene: 6. The germline CDR1 and CDR2 sequences are WSHSY and SAAADI. The CDR3 length is 14 residues. CDR3 coding DNA: TGCGCCAGCAGCCAGACAGGGCAATCCTACGAGCAGTACTTC. It yields the protein CASSQTGQSYEQYF.

Remarks on this clonotype: Being one base from a much bigger clone, this may be a read error. The chain carries TRBV7-9 and TRBJ1-1, with D uncertain. The CDR3 extends over 13 amino acids. V was trimmed by 5 bases and J by 6 bases, leaving 13 bases between them. The germline V gene encodes CDR1 SEHNR and CDR2 FQNEAQ (reference sequence). CDR3 sequence reads: CASSTRGGPEAFF. CDR3 sequence (DNA): TGTGCCAGCAGCACCCGAGGAGGACCTGAAGCTTTCTTT.

The V and J genes are TRBV7-2 and TRBJ1-5; D is ambiguous. The CDR3 sequence is 14 residues long. CDR1 is SGHTA and CDR2 is FQGNSA in the germline V gene. V was clipped by 3 bases and J by 5 bases, with 11 bases between them. CDR3 bases: TGTGCCAGCAGCTTCAACACCGGCGATCAGCCCCAGCATTTT. This encodes CASSFNTGDQPQHF.

There are many counts of this clonotype. This rearrangement joins TRBV20-1 to TRBJ1-4, with 10 bases that match TRBD1. The CDR3 runs 15 residues. Trimming removed 3 bases from V and 8 bases from J; junction bases left unmatched: 9. The germline V gene has CDR1 DFQATT and CDR2 SNEGSKA (reference sequence). CDR3 protein: CSASARQGANEKLFF. The CDR3 nucleotides read TGCAGTGCTAGTGCCCGACAGGGGGCGAACGAAAAACTGTTTTTT.

With respect to this clonotype: A much larger clone differs by one base, so this may be a read error. The chain carries TRBV20-1 and TRBJ1-2; no clear D. There are 13 residues in the CDR3. V was pared by 2 bases and J by 6 bases, with 13 bases between. CDR1 and CDR2 from the germline V gene are DFQATT and SNEGSKA (reference sequence). This chain's CDR3 is CSARYPGKDGYTF. In DNA form, the CDR3 reads TGCAGTGCTAGATATCCGGGGAAAGATGGCTACACCTTC.

The rearrangement joins TRBV4-1 to TRBJ2-7; the match to TRBD1 covers 8 bases. This CDR3 contains 14 residues. With V trimmed by 1 base and J by 3 bases, 2 bases remained unmatched. Germline CDR1 reads MGHRA; CDR2 reads YSYEKL. The CDR3 DNA is TGCGCCAGCAGCCAAGGGACAGGGCACTACGAGCAGTACTTC. This gives the protein CASSQGTGHYEQYF.

A word on this clonotype: A clone one base away is much larger, so this may be a read error. The CDR3 loop is CASSSGVNYGYTF. The CDR3, as DNA: TGTGCCAGCAGCTCAGGGGTTAACTATGGCTACACCTTC. The chain has TRBV7-9 and TRBJ1-2; TRBD1 is a possible D gene (6 bases). With 4 bases removed from V and 1 base from J, the gap between germline ends came to 7 bases. Germline V gene lookup returns CDR1 SEHNR and CDR2 FQNEAQ (reference sequence). The CDR3 is 13 amino acids.

J is TRBJ1-2 and V is TRBV11-2, with D perhaps matching TRBD1 (5 bases). Trimming stripped 4 bases from V and 6 bases from J, with 12 bases between. The CDR3 runs 13 residues. CDR1 and CDR2 from the germline V gene are SGHAT and FQNNGV. CDR3 sequence reads: CASSSRQNHGYTF. The CDR3 region has the DNA TGTGCCAGCAGCTCCCGACAGAACCATGGCTACACCTTC.

Concerning this clonotype: A much larger clonotype is one base distant, so this may be a read error. The missing conserved phenylalanine or tryptophan at the end of this CDR3 makes a read error likely. This chain joins TRBV12-3 or TRBV12-4 and TRBJ1-6; D is uncertain. The CDR3 sequence is 14 residues long. V lost 1 base, J lost 7 bases, and 8 bases lay in between. CDR3 protein: CASSLGQWNSPLHL. CDR3 nucleotides: TGTGCCAGCAGTTTAGGACAATGGAATTCACCCCTCCACCTT.

This clonotype was seen repeatedly, ten times or more. CDR3 residues: CASSVTGLTGNTIYF. In DNA form, the CDR3 reads TGTGCCAGCAGCGTAACAGGGTTGACGGGAAACACCATATATTTT. V and J are TRBV9 and TRBJ1-3, with D possibly matching TRBD1 (6 bases). The germline gives CDR1 SGDLS, CDR2 YYNGEE. CDR3 length equals 15 residues. Trimming left V 1 base short and J 4 bases short, with 12 bases between.

This clonotype came up many times. This rearrangement joins TRBV7-2 to TRBJ1-5; a weak D match, TRBD1 (5 bases). Trimming cost V 5 bases and J 6 bases, with 14 bases left between them. Germline CDR1 reads SGHTA; CDR2 reads FQGNSA. The CDR3 runs to 14 residues. CDR3 in amino acids: CASSPAGGGQPQHF. DNA for the CDR3: TGTGCCAGCAGCCCCGCCGGGGGTGGTCAGCCCCAGCATTTT.